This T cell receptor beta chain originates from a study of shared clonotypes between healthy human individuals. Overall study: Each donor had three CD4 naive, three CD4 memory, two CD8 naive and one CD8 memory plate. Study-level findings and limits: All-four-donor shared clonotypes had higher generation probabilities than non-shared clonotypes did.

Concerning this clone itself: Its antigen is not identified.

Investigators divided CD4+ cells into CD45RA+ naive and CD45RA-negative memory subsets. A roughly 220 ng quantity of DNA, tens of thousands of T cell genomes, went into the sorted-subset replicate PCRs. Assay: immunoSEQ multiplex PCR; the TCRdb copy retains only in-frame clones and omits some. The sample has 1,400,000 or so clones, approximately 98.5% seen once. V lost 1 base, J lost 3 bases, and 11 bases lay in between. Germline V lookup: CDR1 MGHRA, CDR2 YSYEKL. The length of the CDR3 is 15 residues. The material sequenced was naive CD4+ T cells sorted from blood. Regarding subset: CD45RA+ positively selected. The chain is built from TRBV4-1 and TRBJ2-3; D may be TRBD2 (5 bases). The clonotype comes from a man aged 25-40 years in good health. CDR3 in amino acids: CASSQGRRLTDTQYF. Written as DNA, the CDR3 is TGCGCCAGCAGCCAAGGGAGGAGACTGACAGATACGCAGTATTTT.